This TCR beta chain was sequenced for a study of blood T cell repertoires in COVID-19. Study at large: Acute and convalescent COVID-19 specimens originated in the United States, Italy and Spain.

Followed over time, Seattle patients had been enrolled while infection was active. The assay was immunoSEQ multiplex PCR, and TCRdb's table has in-frame clones only and misses some. The sample consists of about 410,000 clones, 89% of them appearing once. Germline values: CDR1 LNHDA, CDR2 SQIVND (reference sequence). This CDR3 contains 14 residues. The germline V and J ends were trimmed by 2 bases and 2 bases, with 9 bases remaining between them. Sequencing was performed on peripheral blood. The TCR comes from a woman aged 35 to 49 with COVID-19, enrolled during active disease. The genes are TRBV19 and TRBJ1-2; D is unresolved. The CDR3 protein is CASSINPGNYGYTF. The CDR3 DNA sequence: TGTGCCAGTAGTATAAACCCAGGCAACTATGGCTACACCTTC.